This entry lists 27 T cell receptor beta chains sequenced from one sample in a study of T cell responses to AZD1222 COVID-19 vaccine. Here immunoSEQ multiplex PCR was the method, and the copy in TCRdb shows in-frame clones only, minus some. The data hold over 100,000 clones, with roughly nine tenths observed a single time. This sample comprised peripheral blood, obtained on day 0 of AZD1222 vaccination. The receptors stem from an adult in good health.

CDR3 DNA sequence: TGTGCCAGCAGACAGGGCGCTAACTATGGCTACACCTTC. This sequence encodes CASRQGANYGYTF. The chain is built from TRBV2 and TRBJ1-2, with D possibly being TRBD1 (6 bases). Germline V gene data show CDR1 as SNHLY and CDR2 as FYNNEI. This CDR3 contains 13 residues. Trimming left V 6 bases short and J 0 bases short, with 8 bases between.

V usage is TRBV29-1 and J usage is TRBJ2-2; D may be TRBD2 (6 bases). The CDR3 is 15 amino acids. Per the germline V gene, CDR1 is SQVTM and CDR2 is ANQGSEA. V lost 4 bases and J lost 2, with 14 bases in between. As DNA, the CDR3 is TGCAGCGTTGGACCGGGACTTCGAAACACCGGGGAGCTGTTTTTT. It encodes CSVGPGLRNTGELFF.

The chain couples TRBV9 to TRBJ2-1; D is possibly TRBD1 or TRBD2 (5 bases each). V lost 0 bases and J lost 10, with 17 bases in between. This CDR3 has 15 amino acids. Germline V gene data show CDR1 as SGDLS and CDR2 as YYNGEE. In DNA form, the CDR3 reads TGTGCCAGCAGCGTAGAAGCCGGGGCAGGTCGGGAGCAGTTCTTC. It yields the protein CASSVEAGAGREQFF. Combining the CDR3 with reference TRBV9 and TRBJ2-1 gives the whole variable domain DSGVTQTPKHLITATGQRVTLRCSPRSGDLSVYWYQQSLDQGLQFLIQYYNGEERAKGNILERFSAQQFPDLHSELNLSSLELGDSALYFCASSVEAGAGREQFFGPGTRLTVL.

The gene calls are TRBV2 and TRBJ1-3; TRBD1 might be the D (6 bases). Trimming shortened V by 8 bases and J by 4 bases, and 15 bases separated the two germline ends. Germline V gene sequence: CDR1 SNHLY, CDR2 FYNNEI. The CDR3 runs to 14 residues. CDR3 loop: CASLLDSPGNTIYF. The CDR3 DNA reads TGTGCCAGCCTGTTGGACAGCCCAGGAAACACCATATATTTT.

The chain employs TRBV2 and TRBJ1-2, with 8 positions matching TRBD1. Per the germline V gene, CDR1 is SNHLY and CDR2 is FYNNEI. V was pared by 5 bases and J by 2 bases, with 10 bases of the junction left unmatched. CDR3 length: 16 amino acids. CDR3 sequence reads: CASSPRTGWSNYGYTF. The CDR3 DNA reads TGTGCCAGCAGTCCCAGGACAGGGTGGTCCAACTATGGCTACACCTTC.

The rearrangement links TRBV6-5 to TRBJ1-2; D call uncertain. Per the germline V gene, CDR1 is MNHEY and CDR2 is SVGAGI. The CDR3 is 12 amino acids. Trimming took 5 bases from V and 6 from J, leaving 10 bases between them. CDR3 loop: CASSRRWDGYTF. CDR3 bases: TGTGCCAGCAGTCGGCGTTGGGATGGCTACACCTTC.

J is TRBJ1-1 and V is TRBV7-8, with 7 bases lining up with TRBD1. Losses at the gene ends were 4 bases for V and 0 bases for J; bases not matched to a gene: 2. The CDR3 loop spans 14 amino acids. CDR1 and CDR2 (germline): SGHVS, FQNEAQ. CDR3 nucleotide sequence: TGTGCCAGCAGCTGGGGACAGATGAACACTGAAGCTTTCTTT. As protein: CASSWGQMNTEAFF. Full variable domain (rest looked up from reference TRBV7-8 and TRBJ1-1): GAGVSQSPRYKVAKRGQDVALRCDPISGHVSLFWYQQALGQGPEFLTYFQNEAQLDKSGLPSDRFFAERPEGSVSTLKIQRTQQEDSAVYLCASSWGQMNTEAFFGQGTRLTVV.

The V gene is TRBV5-1, the J gene TRBJ1-2; maybe TRBD1 (5 bases). Germline CDR1 and CDR2: SGHRS and YFSETQ. The CDR3 has 14 residues. Trimming removed 0 bases at V and 6 bases at J, with 12 bases between. The CDR3 is CASSLVGQGHGYTF. The CDR3, as DNA: TGCGCCAGCAGCTTGGTGGGCCAGGGTCATGGCTACACCTTC.

V and J are TRBV9 and TRBJ1-5; perhaps TRBD1 as D (6 bases). V gave up 2 bases and J gave up 3 bases, with 9 bases separating them. Germline CDR1 is SGDLS and CDR2 is YYNGEE. The CDR3 loop spans 14 amino acids. CDR3 nucleotide sequence: TGTGCCAGCAGCGTCGGACAGTCCAATCAGCCCCAGCATTTT. Its translation: CASSVGQSNQPQHF.

In DNA, the CDR3 is TGTGCCAGCTCACCATTAAGTGGGGGATACCAAGAGACCCAGTACTTC. Amino acids: CASSPLSGGYQETQYF. This rearrangement joins TRBV18 to TRBJ2-5; D tentatively fits TRBD1 or TRBD2 (5 bases each). Per germline, CDR1 KGHSH and CDR2 LQKENI. Between the trimmed V and J ends, which lost 2 bases and 0 bases, there was a span of 13 bases. The CDR3 loop spans 16 amino acids.

V is TRBV9 and J is TRBJ2-7; D possibly corresponds to TRBD1 (5 bases). There are 14 residues in the CDR3. The V end was cut by 4 bases, the J end by 2 bases, with 13 bases between. Germline V gene sequence: CDR1 SGDLS, CDR2 YYNGEE. CDR3 nucleotides: TGTGCCAGCAGCCCACAACCAGGGACCTACGAGCAGTACTTC. Protein: CASSPQPGTYEQYF. Looking up the rest from reference TRBV9 and TRBJ2-7 gives the full variable domain: DSGVTQTPKHLITATGQRVTLRCSPRSGDLSVYWYQQSLDQGLQFLIQYYNGEERAKGNILERFSAQQFPDLHSELNLSSLELGDSALYFCASSPQPGTYEQYFGPGTRLTVT.

The V and J genes are TRBV6-1 and TRBJ1-1; 9 bases are a match to TRBD1. Germline V gene sequence: CDR1 MNHNS, CDR2 SASEGT. This CDR3 spans 13 amino acids. Trimming took 8 bases from V and 5 from J; bases not matched to a gene: 6. The CDR3 DNA is TGTGCCAGCTGGGACAGGGTTCCAACTGAAGCTTTCTTT. Protein: CASWDRVPTEAFF.

The rearrangement joins TRBV7-6 to TRBJ2-5; 8 bases match TRBD2. V trimming: 2 bases; J trimming: 3 bases; junction bases outside the gene matches: 5. This CDR3 comprises 15 residues. The germline V gene encodes CDR1 SGHVS and CDR2 FNYEAQ. The CDR3 DNA reads TGTGCCAGCAGCTTAAGCGGGGGCCTTAAAGAGACCCAGTACTTC. Its translation is CASSLSGGLKETQYF. Based on the CDR3 plus reference TRBV7-6 and TRBJ2-5, the full variable domain is GAGVSQSPRYKVTKRGQDVALRCDPISGHVSLYWYRQALGQGPEFLTYFNYEAQQDKSGLPNDRFSAERPEGSISTLTIQRTEQRDSAMYRCASSLSGGLKETQYFGPGTRLLVL.

The V and J genes are TRBV5-1 and TRBJ1-6; possible D gene TRBD1, 5 bases. The CDR3 is 14 residues long. The V end was cut by 3 bases, the J end by 10 bases, with 14 bases between. In germline, CDR1 is SGHRS, CDR2 YFSETQ. The CDR3 loop is CASSSGRGLSPLHF. Here the CDR3 DNA reads TGCGCCAGCAGCTCGGGGAGGGGACTCTCACCCCTCCACTTT.

J is TRBJ1-4 and V is TRBV11-2, with D possibly TRBD1 on 5 matching bases. CDR3 length equals 13 residues. Trimming took 1 base from V and 12 from J, leaving 12 bases between them. Per the germline V gene, CDR1 is SGHAT and CDR2 is FQNNGV. The DNA of the CDR3 is TGTGCCAGCAGCTTAGTCGAGAGGGGTCAACTGTTTTTT. Its translation is CASSLVERGQLFF. The full variable domain, rest sourced from reference TRBV11-2 and TRBJ1-4, is EAGVAQSPRYKIIEKRQSVAFWCNPISGHATLYWYQQILGQGPKLLIQFQNNGVVDDSQLPKDRFSAERLKGVDSTLKIQPAKLEDSAVYLCASSLVERGQLFFGSGTQLSVL.

The rearrangement joins TRBV7-3 to TRBJ2-1; D tentatively fits TRBD1 or TRBD2 (5 bases each). This CDR3 comprises 13 residues. Germline CDR1 is SGHTA and CDR2 is FQGTGA. The V end was cut by 2 bases, the J end by 6 bases, with 8 bases between. The CDR3 DNA reads as TGTGCCAGCAGCTTAGCCGGGGCCAATGAGCAGTTCTTC. This codes for CASSLAGANEQFF.

The chain recombines TRBV2 with TRBJ1-2, with D perhaps TRBD1 (5 bases). V dropped 4 bases and J dropped 2 bases, with 8 bases sitting between them. This CDR3 spans 13 amino acids. Germline CDR1 is SNHLY and CDR2 is FYNNEI. CDR3 region: CASSVDNNYGYTF. CDR3 coding DNA: TGTGCCAGCAGTGTGGACAACAACTATGGCTACACCTTC.

J is TRBJ1-6 and V is TRBV15; D may be TRBD1 (6 bases). This CDR3 is 14 amino acids long. Trimming cost V 4 bases and J 8 bases, with 12 bases left between them. Looked up from germline, CDR1 is LNHNV and CDR2 is YYDKDF (reference sequence). The CDR3 loop reads CATSTSGEDSPLHF. In DNA, the CDR3 is TGTGCCACCAGCACCTCAGGGGAAGATTCACCCCTCCACTTT.

This clone has just a few counts. The V gene is TRBV11-2, the J gene TRBJ1-5; D uncertain. This CDR3 comprises 13 residues. Germline V gene lookup returns CDR1 SGHAT and CDR2 FQNNGV. V lost 6 bases to trimming and J lost 5 bases, with 11 bases between them. CDR3 residues: CASSTIEDQPQHF. As DNA, the CDR3 is TGTGCCAGCAGTACTATAGAGGATCAGCCCCAGCATTTT.

The gene calls are TRBV4-3 and TRBJ1-3; no firm D call. The CDR3 has 14 residues. From germline, CDR1 is LGHNA and CDR2 YSLEER. Trimming took off 0 bases at V and 4 bases at J, with 7 bases between the two ends. CDR3: CASSQDQVGNTIYF. DNA of the CDR3: TGCGCCAGCAGCCAAGATCAGGTGGGAAACACCATATATTTT.

The chain is built from TRBV6-5 and TRBJ1-1; 9 bases line up with TRBD1. V shed 5 bases, J shed 1 base, and the junction held 5 bases outside the gene matches. CDR3 length equals 15 residues. Germline V gene data show CDR1 as MNHEY and CDR2 as SVGAGI. Here the CDR3 reads CASSRTGVRNTEAFF. The CDR3, as DNA: TGTGCCAGCAGTCGGACAGGGGTAAGGAACACTGAAGCTTTCTTT.

The V and J genes are TRBV24-1 and TRBJ2-1, with 10 positions matching TRBD1. Germline CDR1 reads KGHDR; CDR2 reads SFDVKD. With V trimmed by 3 bases and J by 8 bases, 6 bases remained unmatched. The CDR3 is 15 amino acids. The CDR3 nucleotides read TGTGCCACCAGTGATCCAGGACAGGGGGGGGATGAGCAGTTCTTC. Its protein is CATSDPGQGGDEQFF.

This chain links TRBV5-1 with TRBJ2-3, with 10 bases fitting TRBD2. The CDR3 totals 16 residues. CDR1 SGHRS and CDR2 YFSETQ come from the germline V gene. The V and J ends lost 0 bases and 2 bases, in that order; junction bases with no gene match: 3. Here the CDR3 reads CASSLVLAGVTDTQYF. CDR3 DNA sequence: TGCGCCAGCAGCTTGGTCCTAGCGGGAGTCACAGATACGCAGTATTTT.

The rearrangement uses TRBV18 and TRBJ1-3; TRBD1 matches at 8 bases. The V and J ends lost 3 bases and 0 bases, in that order; junction bases with no gene match: 4. This CDR3 spans 16 amino acids. CDR1 and CDR2 (germline): KGHSH, LQKENI. The CDR3 DNA sequence: TGTGCCAGCTCACCGGGGACAGGAAGCTCTGGAAACACCATATATTTT. Translation: CASSPGTGSSGNTIYF.

The chain is built from TRBV5-1 and TRBJ2-3; TRBD2 agrees at 10 bases. J gave up 3 bases and V 0 bases, and 1 base lay outside the gene matches. CDR1 and CDR2 from the germline V gene are SGHRS and YFSETQ. The CDR3 loop spans 15 amino acids. This CDR3 is CASSLATSGTDTQYF. The CDR3 region has the DNA TGCGCCAGCAGCTTGGCGACTAGCGGGACAGATACGCAGTATTTT.

This clone appeared a single time. Here the CDR3 reads CASSLLGTGGRGAGELFF. The CDR3 nucleotides read TGTGCCAGCAGCTTATTAGGGACAGGGGGCCGAGGGGCCGGGGAGCTGTTTTTT. The chain has TRBV7-2 and TRBJ2-2, with 12 bases fitting TRBD1. The V segment lost 2 bases and the J segment 6 bases; nucleotides outside the gene matches: 10. The CDR3 consists of 18 residues. Germline V gene sequence: CDR1 SGHTA, CDR2 FQGNSA.

In DNA, the CDR3 is TGTGCCGCGAGACAGGGGGGCTTCGAAGCTTTCTTT. It is translated as CAARQGGFEAFF. V usage is TRBV28 and J usage is TRBJ1-1, with 9 bases matching TRBD1. Germline-derived CDR1 and CDR2 are MDHEN and SYDVKM. V dropped 11 bases and J dropped 8; count of bases not matched to a gene: 9. The CDR3 contains 12 residues.